The clone carrying this T cell receptor beta chain was seen more than once but under ten times. Its target is not known. The CDR3 consists of 20 residues. Germline assignment: CDR1 SNHLY and CDR2 FYNNEI. Trimming removed 7 bases from V and 0 bases from J; junction bases left unmatched: 18. The sample belongs to a study of CD8 T cells in ankylosing spondylitis. In TCRdb, the 5' RACE reads were re-called with MiXCR into one record per CDR3 protein. The sample has roughly 100,000 distinct CDR3 sequences, about 8.3% seen once. Study-wide points: Significantly higher representation of disease-linked clones was reported for matched ankylosing spondylitis synovial fluid. Researchers report that disease-linked clones proved CD8+ and relatively rare in peripheral blood.

Sequenced sample: blood, either unsorted or a sorted T cell fraction (not recorded which). The chain uses TRBV2 and TRBJ2-6, with TRBD2 matching 7 bases. The sequence came from a male donor with ankylosing spondylitis or in good health (not recorded which). The CDR3 coding sequence is TGTGCCAGCACCCTACCGGGACTTCTAAGCGGGGCCTCTGGGGCCAACGTCCTGACTTTC. Its protein is CASTLPGLLSGASGANVLTF.